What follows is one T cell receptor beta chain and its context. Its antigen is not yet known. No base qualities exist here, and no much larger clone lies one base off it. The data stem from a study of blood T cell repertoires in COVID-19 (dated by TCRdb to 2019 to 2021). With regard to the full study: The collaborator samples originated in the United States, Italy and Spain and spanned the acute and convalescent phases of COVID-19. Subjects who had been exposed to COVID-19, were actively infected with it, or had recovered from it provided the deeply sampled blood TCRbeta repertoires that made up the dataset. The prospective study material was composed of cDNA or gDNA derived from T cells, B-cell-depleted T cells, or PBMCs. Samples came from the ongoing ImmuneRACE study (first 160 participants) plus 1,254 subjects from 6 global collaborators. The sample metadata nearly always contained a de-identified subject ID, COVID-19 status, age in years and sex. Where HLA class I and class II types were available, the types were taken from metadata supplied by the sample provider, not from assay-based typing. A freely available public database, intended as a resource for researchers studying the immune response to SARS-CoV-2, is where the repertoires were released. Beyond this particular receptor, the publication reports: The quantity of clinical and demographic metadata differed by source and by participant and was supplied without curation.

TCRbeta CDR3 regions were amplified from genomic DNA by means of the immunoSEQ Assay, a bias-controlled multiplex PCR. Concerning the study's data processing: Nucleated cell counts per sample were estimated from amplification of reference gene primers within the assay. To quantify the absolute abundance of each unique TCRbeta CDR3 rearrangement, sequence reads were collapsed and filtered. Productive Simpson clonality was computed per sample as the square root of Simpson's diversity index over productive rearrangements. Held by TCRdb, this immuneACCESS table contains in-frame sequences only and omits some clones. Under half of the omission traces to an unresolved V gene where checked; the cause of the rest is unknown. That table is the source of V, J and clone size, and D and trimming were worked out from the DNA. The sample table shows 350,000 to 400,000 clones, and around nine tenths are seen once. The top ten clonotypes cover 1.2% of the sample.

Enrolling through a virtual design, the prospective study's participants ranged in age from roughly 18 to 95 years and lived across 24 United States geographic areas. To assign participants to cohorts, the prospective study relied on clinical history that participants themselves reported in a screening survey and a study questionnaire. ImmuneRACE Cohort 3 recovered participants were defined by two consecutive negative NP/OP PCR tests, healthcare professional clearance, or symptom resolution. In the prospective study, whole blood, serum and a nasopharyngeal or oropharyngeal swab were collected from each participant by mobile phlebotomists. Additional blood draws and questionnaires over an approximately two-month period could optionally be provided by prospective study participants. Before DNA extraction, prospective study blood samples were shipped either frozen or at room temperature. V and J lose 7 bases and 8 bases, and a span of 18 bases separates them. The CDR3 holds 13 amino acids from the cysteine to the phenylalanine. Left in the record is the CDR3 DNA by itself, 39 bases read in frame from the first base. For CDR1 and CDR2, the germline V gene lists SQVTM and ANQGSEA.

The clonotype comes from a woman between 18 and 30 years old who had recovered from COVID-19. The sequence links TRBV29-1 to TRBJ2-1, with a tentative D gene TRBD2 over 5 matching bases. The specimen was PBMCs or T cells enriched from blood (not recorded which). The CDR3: CSGPSLASDEQFF. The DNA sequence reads TGCAGCGGGCCCTCTTTAGCGTCGGATGAGCAGTTCTTC.